The 16 T cell receptor beta chains given below trace back to one sample, sequenced in a study of blood T cell repertoires in COVID-19. Generated by immunoSEQ multiplex PCR, the TCRdb table keeps only in-frame clones and is missing some. Found here are tens of thousands of clones, roughly 91% of them singletons; the top ten hold about 4.8%. Sequencing was done on a sample of peripheral blood. These receptors all come from a human donor in a cohort sampled during active COVID-19.

CDR3 DNA: TGTGCCAGCAGCCCCCCGGGACAGGGAGAGTACGAGCAGTACTTC. Its protein product is CASSPPGQGEYEQYF. This chain connects TRBV28 to TRBJ2-7, with 9 bases aligning to TRBD1. The CDR3 extends over 15 amino acids. Germline values: CDR1 MDHEN, CDR2 SYDVKM. After removal of 6 bases from V and 4 bases from J, the junction contained 10 bases not matched to a gene.

A remark on this clone: The germline gene is not matched at one end of the junction; a read error may be the cause. The chain links TRBV7-7 to TRBJ2-5; no firm D call. CDR1 is SSHAT, CDR2 FNYEAQ, per germline (reference sequence). The CDR3 length is 15 residues. CDR3 amino acids: CASSSTGLSWETQYF. As DNA, the CDR3 is TGTGCTAGCAGCTCCACCGGTCTAAGTTGGGAGACCCAGTACTTC.

V usage is TRBV27 and J usage is TRBJ1-4; a weak D match, TRBD1 (5 bases). Trimming took 6 bases from V and 8 from J, leaving 19 bases between them. This CDR3 has 15 residues. Germline values: CDR1 MNHEY, CDR2 SMNVEV (reference sequence). In nucleotides, the CDR3 is TGTGCCAGCAGGGGTAAGGGCAGGGCGACCGAAAAACTGTTTTTT. This encodes CASRGKGRATEKLFF.

This clone turned up a few times. This sequence joins TRBV5-4 and TRBJ1-5; 9 bases match TRBD1. The CDR3 totals 15 residues. With 4 bases clipped from V and 6 bases from J, the junction kept 8 bases outside the gene matches. Germline-derived CDR1 and CDR2 are SGHNT and YYREEE (reference sequence). CDR3 protein: CASSEGTGMGQPQHF. DNA of the CDR3: TGTGCCAGCAGCGAGGGGACAGGGATGGGTCAGCCCCAGCATTTT.

The DNA of the CDR3 is TGTGCCAGCAGCTTCCCAGCGACTAGCACAGATACGCAGTATTTT. Its translation is CASSFPATSTDTQYF. The J gene is TRBJ2-3, the V gene TRBV11-3; D gene ambiguous. Trimming left V 3 bases short and J 0 bases short, with 10 bases between. Germline CDR1 and CDR2: SGHNT and YENEEA. There are 15 residues in the CDR3.

The chain links TRBV27 to TRBJ2-7; 8 nucleotides match TRBD1. Per germline, CDR1 MNHEY and CDR2 SMNVEV (reference sequence). The CDR3 has 14 amino acids. The V and J ends lost 7 bases and 7 bases, in that order; junction bases with no gene match: 12. The CDR3, as DNA: TGTGCCAGCAACACCCAGGGGGCGCTTAGAGAGCAGTACTTC. It is translated as CASNTQGALREQYF.

Concerning this clone: Germline is not matched at one junction end, which may reflect a read error. V is TRBV28 and J is TRBJ1-4; possible D gene TRBD1, 5 bases. The germline CDR1 and CDR2 sequences are MDHEN and SYDVKM. The CDR3 totals 11 residues. CDR3 DNA: TGTGCCAGCAGTGACAGAGAATTGTCGCTTTTT. Residues: CASSDRELSLF.

The genes are TRBV19 and TRBJ2-1, with 9 bases aligning to TRBD2. This CDR3 has 15 residues. V trimming: 3 bases; J trimming: 6 bases; junction bases outside the gene matches: 6. Germline V CDR1 and CDR2: LNHDA, SQIVND (reference sequence). The CDR3 spells CASSIGGRAVNEQFF. The CDR3 DNA reads TGTGCCAGTAGTATTGGCGGGAGGGCCGTCAATGAGCAGTTCTTC.

This clone has just a few counts. V usage is TRBV19 and J usage is TRBJ1-6; D not resolved. CDR1 and CDR2 (germline): LNHDA, SQIVND (reference sequence). V gave up 5 bases and J gave up 7 bases, with 15 bases separating them. This CDR3 spans 15 amino acids. The CDR3 bases are TGTGCCAGTAGTTCGCCGAGACTGACCAATTCACCCCTCCACTTT. Its translation: CASSSPRLTNSPLHF.

The gene calls are TRBV10-2 and TRBJ1-1, with D unclear. V lost 4 bases, J lost 2 bases, and 5 bases lay in between. Germline V gene lookup returns CDR1 WSHSY and CDR2 SAAADI. The CDR3 totals 12 residues. CDR3 amino acids: CASSGGNTEAFF. The DNA of the CDR3 is TGCGCCAGCAGTGGCGGTAACACTGAAGCTTTCTTT.

The chain couples TRBV9 to TRBJ1-5; TRBD1 is a possible D gene (6 bases). The ends were cut back, 0 bases at V and 5 bases at J, with 12 bases in the middle. CDR1 is SGDLS, CDR2 YYNGEE, per germline. The CDR3 consists of 15 residues. In DNA form, the CDR3 reads TGTGCCAGCAGCGTAGACGGACAGCAAGATCAGCCCCAGCATTTT. Its translation is CASSVDGQQDQPQHF.

The CDR3 DNA is TGTGCCAGCAGTGAGGCGGGTCCTAAGACAGATACGCAGTATTTT. This translates into CASSEAGPKTDTQYF. The rearrangement joins TRBV2 to TRBJ2-3, with D tentatively TRBD2 (5 bases). This CDR3 comprises 15 residues. Germline V gene sequence: CDR1 SNHLY, CDR2 FYNNEI. V lost 3 bases and J lost 3, with 13 bases in between.

The chain has TRBV4-1 and TRBJ2-3; 10 bases map to TRBD2. V gave up 6 bases and J gave up 5 bases; unmatched junction bases: 11. CDR1 and CDR2 from the germline V gene are MGHRA and YSYEKL. The CDR3 spans 16 residues. The CDR3 DNA sequence: TGCGCCAGCAGACCCTCTAGCGGGAGTTCGGTAGATACGCAGTATTTT. Translating it yields CASRPSSGSSVDTQYF.

The rearrangement uses TRBV28 and TRBJ2-5, with D possibly TRBD2 on 5 matching bases. The CDR3 consists of 15 residues. Germline values: CDR1 MDHEN, CDR2 SYDVKM. Trimming took 4 bases from V and 2 from J, leaving 14 bases between them. In nucleotides, the CDR3 is TGTGCCAGCAGTTGGGCAAGCGGCGAACAAGAGACCCAGTACTTC. This codes for CASSWASGEQETQYF.

This clone was detected only once. This chain links TRBV5-4 with TRBJ2-7; 7 bases line up with TRBD1. This CDR3 is 17 amino acids long. CDR1 is SGHNT, CDR2 YYREEE, per germline (reference sequence). The J segment lost 2 bases and the V segment lost 3 bases, leaving 14 bases of the junction unmatched. CDR3 residues: CASSSPGTGTEAYEQYF. The CDR3 DNA reads TGTGCCAGCAGCTCCCCCGGCACCGGGACAGAAGCCTACGAGCAGTACTTC.

The V call is TRBV9, the J call TRBJ2-2, with D unresolved. Trimming removed 0 bases from V and 4 bases from J, with 7 bases in between. The germline V gene has CDR1 SGDLS and CDR2 YYNGEE. This CDR3 has 14 residues. DNA of the CDR3: TGTGCCAGCAGCGTAGGGGCAGGCACCGGGGAGCTGTTTTTT. This translates into CASSVGAGTGELFF.